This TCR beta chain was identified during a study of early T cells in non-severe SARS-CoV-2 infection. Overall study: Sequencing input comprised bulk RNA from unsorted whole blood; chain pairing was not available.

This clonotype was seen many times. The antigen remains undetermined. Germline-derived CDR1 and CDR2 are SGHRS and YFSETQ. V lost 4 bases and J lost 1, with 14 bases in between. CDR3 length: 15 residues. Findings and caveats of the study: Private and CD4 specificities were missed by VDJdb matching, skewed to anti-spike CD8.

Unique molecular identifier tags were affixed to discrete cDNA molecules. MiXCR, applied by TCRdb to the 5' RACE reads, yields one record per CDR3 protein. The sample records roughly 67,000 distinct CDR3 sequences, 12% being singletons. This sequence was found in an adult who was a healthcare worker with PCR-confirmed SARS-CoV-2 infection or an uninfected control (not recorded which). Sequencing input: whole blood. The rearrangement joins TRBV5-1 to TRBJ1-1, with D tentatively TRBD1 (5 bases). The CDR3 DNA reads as TGCGCCAGCAGCCCGCGGGGGGTTCAGAACACTGAAGCTTTCTTT. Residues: CASSPRGVQNTEAFF.